These 10 T cell receptor beta chains came from one sample sequenced in a study of T cells in Graves' hyperthyroidism and ophthalmopathy. RNA transcripts yielded amplified TCR beta CDR3 regions. The HTBI primer set served for first-round RT-PCR of the TCR CDR3. A single record per CDR3 protein comes from TCRdb applying MiXCR to the multiplex PCR reads. The table has under 700,000 distinct CDR3 sequences, roughly a sixth seen once. The sample comprised blood. The receptors come from a woman aged 18-29 years with Graves' hyperthyroidism.

This clonotype was detected ten times or more. The V gene is TRBV18, the J gene TRBJ2-7; unclear D gene. CDR1 and CDR2 from the germline V gene are KGHSH and LQKENI. The CDR3 has 13 residues. Trimming removed 1 base from V and 2 bases from J, with 6 bases in between. This chain's CDR3 is CASSPQGTYEQYF. CDR3 DNA: TGTGCCAGCTCACCACAGGGAACCTACGAGCAGTACTTC. Filled out from reference TRBV18 and TRBJ2-7, the complete variable domain reads NAGVMQNPRHLVRRRGQEARLRCSPMKGHSHVYWYRQLPEEGLKFMVYLQKENIIDESGMPKERFSAEFPKEGPSILRIQQVVRGDSAAYFCASSPQGTYEQYFGPGTRLTVT.

The chain couples TRBV6-1 to TRBJ2-1; D gene ambiguous. V was trimmed by 6 bases and J by 10 bases, leaving 16 bases between them. Germline V lookup: CDR1 MNHNS, CDR2 SASEGT. The CDR3 sequence is 13 residues long. The CDR3 region is CASSATFPWEQFF. The CDR3 nucleotides read TGTGCCAGCAGCGCGACATTCCCATGGGAGCAGTTCTTC.

This clonotype was observed a single time. The chain recombines TRBV9 with TRBJ1-5; D remains unclear. This CDR3 region has 15 residues. The germline V gene has CDR1 SGDLS and CDR2 YYNGEE. The V end was cut by 0 bases, the J end by 4 bases, with 11 bases between. The CDR3 DNA sequence: TGTGCCAGCAGCGTAGGAACAACACCTAATCAGCCCCAGCATTTT. Translated: CASSVGTTPNQPQHF. The full variable domain, rest sourced from reference TRBV9 and TRBJ1-5, is DSGVTQTPKHLITATGQRVTLRCSPRSGDLSVYWYQQSLDQGLQFLIQYYNGEERAKGNILERFSAQQFPDLHSELNLSSLELGDSALYFCASSVGTTPNQPQHFGDGTRLSIL.

The rearrangement links TRBV12-3 or TRBV12-4 to TRBJ2-7; D possibly uses TRBD1 or TRBD2 (5 bases each). Trimming left V 5 bases short and J 7 bases short, with 27 bases between. This CDR3 is 17 amino acids long. The DNA of the CDR3 is TGTGCCAGCAGTCGAACAAGAGAGGGGACCCAAACGGGTGAGCAGTACTTC. This encodes CASSRTREGTQTGEQYF.

The CDR3 loop reads CASSKTSTGELFF. The CDR3 DNA is TGTGCCAGTAGTAAGACTAGCACCGGGGAGCTGTTTTTT. V usage is TRBV19 and J usage is TRBJ2-2; D is possibly TRBD2 (6 bases). Trimming cost V 4 bases and J 4 bases, with 7 bases left between them. The length of the CDR3 is 13 residues. Germline assignment: CDR1 LNHDA and CDR2 SQIVND (reference sequence).

The CDR3 here is CSASRTGGRGEDTQYF. The CDR3 nucleotides read TGCAGTGCTAGTAGGACGGGGGGGCGGGGCGAAGATACGCAGTATTTT. The rearrangement links TRBV20-1 to TRBJ2-3; 8 positions agree with TRBD2. The V gene's germline CDR1 is DFQATT and CDR2 SNEGSKA (reference sequence). This CDR3 is 16 amino acids long. The J segment lost 5 bases and the V segment lost 3 bases, leaving 13 bases of the junction unmatched.

This clonotype has a count of ten or more. The V call is TRBV20-1, the J call TRBJ2-7, with no clear D. Trimming cost V 2 bases and J 3 bases, with 8 bases left between them. In germline, CDR1 is DFQATT, CDR2 SNEGSKA (reference sequence). The length of the CDR3 is 12 residues. Here the CDR3 DNA reads TGCAGTGCTAGAATCCAGAACTACGAGCAGTACTTC. Protein: CSARIQNYEQYF.

The sample holds a few counts of this clonotype. The CDR3 DNA reads as TGTGCCAGCAGGCCTACAGGGATCTCTGGAAACACCATATATTTT. Its translation: CASRPTGISGNTIYF. This chain joins TRBV13 and TRBJ1-3, with D possibly matching TRBD1 (6 bases). CDR1 PRHDT and CDR2 FYEKMQ come from the germline V gene (reference sequence). The CDR3 runs to 15 residues. The V and J ends lost 6 bases and 0 bases respectively, with 12 bases between them. The full variable domain, completed using reference TRBV13 and TRBJ1-3, is AAGVIQSPRHLIKEKRETATLKCYPIPRHDTVYWYQQGPGQDPQFLISFYEKMQSDKGSIPDRFSAQQFSDYHSELNMSSLELGDSALYFCASRPTGISGNTIYFGEGSWLTVV.

This clonotype has a count of ten or more. V is TRBV9 and J is TRBJ2-7, with TRBD2 identical over 10 bases. In germline, CDR1 is SGDLS, CDR2 YYNGEE. V lost 4 bases and J lost 5; bases outside the gene matches: 12. The length of the CDR3 is 16 residues. The CDR3 loop reads CASSPGAASGSHEQYF. CDR3 in DNA: TGTGCCAGCAGCCCAGGGGCCGCTAGCGGGAGCCACGAGCAGTACTTC.

At least ten counts were recorded for this clonotype. This sequence joins TRBV12-3 or TRBV12-4 and TRBJ1-6, with 8 bases lining up with TRBD1. Losses at the gene ends were 5 bases for V and 10 bases for J; bases not matched to a gene: 10. This CDR3 comprises 15 residues. Here the CDR3 DNA reads TGTGCCAGCAGTACGCTCGGACAGGGCCTATCACCCCTCCACTTT. Translated, it gives CASSTLGQGLSPLHF.